The text below deals with one T cell receptor (beta chain). Antigen specificity is unknown. As for treatment: over 15 received Ad26.COV2.S at low or high dose, single or two shots; five or six received placebo; per-sample allocation not given. Samples were taken on day 63 after the first vaccine or placebo injection. The vaccine delivered Wuhan-strain SARS-CoV-2 spike through an Ad26 vector. V dropped 6 bases and J dropped 10; count of bases not matched to a gene: 12. Germline-derived CDR1 and CDR2 are ENHRY and SYGVKD. The CDR3 contains 15 residues. These data come from a study of Ad26.COV2.S vaccination and SARS-CoV-2 variants. Looking at the study overall: Doses of Ad26.COV2.S were injected into muscle once or twice, 56 days apart. Regarding the study as a whole: Spike-specific TCR breadth was greater in vaccine than placebo recipients.

TCRdb keeps only in-frame clones here, not all; method: immunoSEQ multiplex PCR. The sample comprises some 240,000 clones, 87% of which are singletons, and just under 3% rests with the top ten. The input for sequencing was peripheral blood, taken in a trial of Ad26.COV2.S vaccine versus placebo. This receptor was obtained from a person between 18 and 59 years old who received the Ad26.COV2.S COVID-19 vaccine or a placebo. This sequence joins TRBV10-3 and TRBJ1-2; TRBD1 matches 12 bases. In DNA form, the CDR3 reads TGTGCCATCAGGGGCAGTGGGACAGGGGGCTCCCACTACACCTTC. Protein sequence: CAIRGSGTGGSHYTF.